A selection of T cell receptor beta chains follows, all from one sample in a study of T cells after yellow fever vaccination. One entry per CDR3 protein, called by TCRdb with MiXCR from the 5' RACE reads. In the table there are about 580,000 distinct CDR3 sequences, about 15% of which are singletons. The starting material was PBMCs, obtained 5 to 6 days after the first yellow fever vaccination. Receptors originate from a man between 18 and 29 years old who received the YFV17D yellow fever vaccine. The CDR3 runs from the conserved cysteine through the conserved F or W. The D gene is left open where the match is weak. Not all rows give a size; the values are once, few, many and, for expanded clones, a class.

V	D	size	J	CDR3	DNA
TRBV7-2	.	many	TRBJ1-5	CASSLLGNSNQPQHF	TGTGCCAGCAGCTTATTAGGGAATAGCAATCAGCCCCAGCATTTT
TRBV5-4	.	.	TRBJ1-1	CASSLPEGGITEAFF	TGTGCCAGCAGCCTACCCGAGGGAGGGATCACTGAAGCTTTCTTT
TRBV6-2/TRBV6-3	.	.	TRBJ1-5	CASSRAGINQPQHF	TGTGCCAGCTCCCGTGCAGGGATCAATCAGCCCCAGCATTTT
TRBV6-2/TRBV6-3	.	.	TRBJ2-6	CASNQQVSGANVLTF	TGTGCCAGCAACCAACAGGTCTCTGGGGCCAACGTCCTGACTTTC
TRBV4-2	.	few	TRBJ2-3	CASSQVVDSTDTQYF	TGTGCCAGCAGCCAAGTGGTGGATTCCACAGATACGCAGTATTTT
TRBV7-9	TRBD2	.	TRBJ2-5	CASSLLAGAEETQYF	TGTGCCAGCAGCTTATTAGCGGGGGCGGAAGAGACCCAGTACTTC
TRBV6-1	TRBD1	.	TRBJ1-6	CASSVGAGGSPLHF	TGTGCCAGCAGTGTTGGGGCAGGGGGATCACCCCTCCACTTT
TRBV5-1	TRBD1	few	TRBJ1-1	CASSQDRVGTEAFF	TGCGCCAGCAGCCAGGACAGGGTGGGCACTGAAGCTTTCTTT
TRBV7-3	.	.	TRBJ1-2	CASGGGEGYGYTF	TGTGCCAGCGGTGGAGGGGAGGGCTATGGCTACACCTTC
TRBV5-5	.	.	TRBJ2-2	CASSPGLLTGVLFF	TGTGCCAGCAGCCCTGGGCTCCTCACCGGGGTGCTGTTTTTT
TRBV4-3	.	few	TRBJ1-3	CASSPNGFPLSGNTIYF	TGCGCCAGCAGCCCCAACGGCTTCCCCCTCTCTGGAAACACCATATATTTT
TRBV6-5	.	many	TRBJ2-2	CASSYVATGELFF	TGTGCCAGCAGTTACGTGGCCACCGGGGAGCTGTTTTTT
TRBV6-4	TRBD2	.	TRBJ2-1	CASSPTRLAGIRVFNYNEQFF	TGTGCCAGCAGTCCCACCCGACTAGCGGGGATCCGCGTATTTAACTACAATGAGCAGTTCTTC
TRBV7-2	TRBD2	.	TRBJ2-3	CASSPTSRGASTDTQYF	TGTGCCAGCAGCCCCACCTCGCGGGGGGCCTCCACAGATACGCAGTATTTT
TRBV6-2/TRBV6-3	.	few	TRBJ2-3	CASSAIVRADTQYF	TGTGCCAGCAGTGCCATAGTCCGGGCAGATACGCAGTATTTT
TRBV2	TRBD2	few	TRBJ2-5	CASGRLAVQETQYF	TGTGCCAGCGGCCGACTAGCGGTCCAAGAGACCCAGTACTTC
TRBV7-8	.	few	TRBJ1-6	CASSLGRHTRSSPLHF	TGTGCCAGCAGCTTAGGGCGGCATACCCGCAGTTCACCCCTCCACTTT
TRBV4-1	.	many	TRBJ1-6	CASSRPDLGEGSPLHF	TGCGCCAGCAGCCGGCCCGACCTAGGGGAAGGCTCACCCCTCCACTTT
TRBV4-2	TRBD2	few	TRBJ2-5	CASSQGLAEQETQYF	TGTGCCAGCAGCCAAGGACTAGCGGAACAAGAGACCCAGTACTTC
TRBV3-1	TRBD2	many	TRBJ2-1	CASSTLAGYNEQFF	TGTGCCAGCAGCACCCTAGCGGGGTACAATGAGCAGTTCTTC
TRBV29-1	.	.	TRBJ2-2	CSVGGTYSTGELFF	TGCAGCGTTGGGGGCACTTACTCCACCGGGGAGCTGTTTTTT
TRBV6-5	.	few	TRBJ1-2	CASSYRNWDPTF	TGTGCCAGCAGTTACAGAAATTGGGACCCCACCTTC
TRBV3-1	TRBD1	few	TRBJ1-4	CASSQEGQNNEKLFF	TGTGCCAGCAGCCAAGAGGGACAGAACAATGAAAAACTGTTTTTT
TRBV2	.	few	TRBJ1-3	CASSDVGAAGGNTIYF	TGTGCCAGCAGTGATGTCGGGGCCGCGGGAGGAAACACCATATATTTT
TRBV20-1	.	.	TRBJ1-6	CCARDPGGVGNSPLHF	TGCTGTGCTAGAGATCCGGGGGGGGTCGGCAATTCACCCCTCCACTTT
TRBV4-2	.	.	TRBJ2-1	CASSPEGGQGHYNEQFF	TGTGCCAGCAGCCCAGAGGGGGGGCAGGGTCACTACAATGAGCAGTTCTTC